The next 28 T cell receptor beta chains were all read from a single sample in a study of response to subunit inactivated influenza vaccine. In TCRdb, the RT-PCR reads were re-called with MiXCR into one record per CDR3 protein. This sample has around 850,000 distinct CDR3 sequences, with about 18% found just once. Sequencing used PBMCs from blood, obtained around 5 days after vaccination. The receptor source for this set is a man aged 50 or older who received an inactivated influenza vaccine.

This clonotype was seen more than once but under ten times. This chain links TRBV29-1 with TRBJ2-7; 8 nucleotides line up with TRBD2. The CDR3 totals 13 residues. Germline-derived CDR1 and CDR2 are SQVTM and ANQGSEA. After removal of 6 bases from V and 2 bases from J, the junction contained 6 bases not matched to a gene. The CDR3 DNA is TGCAGCGTCCGGGGGGGCCTCACCTACGAGCAGTACTTC. It translates to CSVRGGLTYEQYF.

This clonotype has more than one count but fewer than ten. The CDR3 sequence: CASSPGARIPLNEQFF. Here the CDR3 DNA reads TGCGCCAGCAGCCCGGGTGCCAGAATTCCCCTCAATGAGCAGTTCTTC. The chain uses TRBV4-1 and TRBJ2-1; D unclear. The CDR3 loop spans 16 amino acids. Trimming left V 4 bases short and J 6 bases short, with 19 bases between. Germline values: CDR1 MGHRA, CDR2 YSYEKL.

This clonotype was seen many times. The rearrangement joins TRBV28 to TRBJ2-5; either TRBD1 or TRBD2 may fit D (5 bases each). The CDR3 has 15 amino acids. V was clipped by 2 bases and J by 3 bases, with 13 bases between them. CDR1 and CDR2 from the germline V gene are MDHEN and SYDVKM. CDR3 DNA sequence: TGTGCCAGCAGTTTAATTTCTGGGACCAAAGAGACCCAGTACTTC. Its translation: CASSLISGTKETQYF.

This chain connects TRBV7-9 to TRBJ2-7; 8 nucleotides match TRBD2. Germline values: CDR1 SEHNR, CDR2 FQNEAQ (reference sequence). This CDR3 is 15 amino acids long. J gave up 0 bases and V 6 bases, and 7 bases lay outside the gene matches. CDR3 sequence (DNA): TGTGCCAGCAGAAAACTAGCGGCTAGCTCCTACGAGCAGTACTTC. Residues: CASRKLAASSYEQYF.

This clonotype was seen repeatedly, ten times or more. The chain is built from TRBV5-1 and TRBJ2-4; D ambiguous. Germline V gene data show CDR1 as SGHRS and CDR2 as YFSETQ. There are 15 residues in the CDR3. The V end lost 5 bases, the J end lost 7 bases, and 19 bases lay between the germline ends. CDR3 residues: CASRALGPQKNIQYF. In nucleotides, the CDR3 is TGCGCCAGCAGAGCGTTAGGGCCCCAAAAGAACATTCAGTACTTC.

There are a few counts of this clonotype. The chain has TRBV7-8 and TRBJ1-5; tentative D call: TRBD1 (5 bases). The length of the CDR3 is 17 residues. The ends were cut back, 5 bases at V and 6 bases at J, with 23 bases in the middle. Germline-derived CDR1 and CDR2 are SGHVS and FQNEAQ. The CDR3 is CASSQAPGRGYGQPQHF. CDR3 DNA: TGTGCCAGCAGCCAAGCTCCGGGCCGGGGGTACGGTCAGCCCCAGCATTTT.

The gene calls are TRBV7-9 and TRBJ2-1, with 7 bases matching TRBD2. Germline trimming cut 3 bases from V and 7 bases from J; bases unmatched to any gene: 9. Germline V gene sequence: CDR1 SEHNR, CDR2 FQNEAQ (reference sequence). CDR3 length: 15 residues. The CDR3 protein is CASSFRLAHENEQFF. Written as DNA, the CDR3 is TGTGCCAGCAGCTTCCGACTAGCCCATGAGAATGAGCAGTTCTTC.

This clonotype was recorded at least ten times. The chain uses TRBV10-3 and TRBJ2-1, with 11 bases fitting TRBD1. The germline V gene has CDR1 ENHRY and CDR2 SYGVKD. V was pared by 6 bases and J by 16 bases, with 11 bases of the junction left unmatched. This CDR3 spans 13 amino acids. The chain's CDR3 is CAIRVTRDRGEFF. In DNA, the CDR3 is TGTGCCATCAGAGTTACTCGGGACAGGGGGGAATTCTTC.

The chain recombines TRBV11-2 with TRBJ2-3; D possibly corresponds to TRBD1 (6 bases). The length of the CDR3 is 16 residues. Trimming removed 1 base from V and 4 bases from J, with 15 bases in between. The germline CDR1 and CDR2 sequences are SGHAT and FQNNGV. CDR3 coding DNA: TGTGCCAGCAGCTTAGTGGCACAGGGCGGCCCAGATACGCAGTATTTT. This encodes CASSLVAQGGPDTQYF. Drawing the rest from reference TRBV11-2 and TRBJ2-3, the complete variable domain is EAGVAQSPRYKIIEKRQSVAFWCNPISGHATLYWYQQILGQGPKLLIQFQNNGVVDDSQLPKDRFSAERLKGVDSTLKIQPAKLEDSAVYLCASSLVAQGGPDTQYFGPGTRLTVL.

This clonotype was seen many times. This chain connects TRBV12-3 or TRBV12-4 to TRBJ2-2, with 7 bases that match TRBD2. The J segment lost 1 base and the V segment lost 6 bases, leaving 5 bases of the junction unmatched. The CDR3 runs 15 residues. The DNA of the CDR3 is TGTGCCAGCAGACCGGGACTACAGAACACCGGGGAGCTGTTTTTT. Protein product: CASRPGLQNTGELFF.

The chain is built from TRBV7-3 and TRBJ2-1, with D possibly TRBD2 on 6 matching bases. V was trimmed by 4 bases and J by 7 bases, leaving 20 bases between them. Germline CDR1 and CDR2: SGHTA and FQGTGA. This CDR3 has 16 amino acids. The CDR3 DNA sequence: TGTGCCAGCAGCTCAAACAGCGGAGGAGGGCTAAATGAGCAGTTCTTC. Translated: CASSSNSGGGLNEQFF.

The chain is built from TRBV7-8 and TRBJ2-5; D is ambiguous. V dropped 0 bases and J dropped 5 bases, with 10 bases sitting between them. Per germline, CDR1 SGHVS and CDR2 FQNEAQ. The CDR3 runs to 14 residues. The CDR3 nucleotides are TGTGCCAGCAGCTTAGCTGGGGTTGGGGAGACCCAGTACTTC. Its translation is CASSLAGVGETQYF.

The chain combines TRBV20-1 with TRBJ2-3; TRBD2 matches at 7 bases. Trimming removed 0 bases from V and 4 bases from J; junction bases left unmatched: 10. The CDR3 contains 16 residues. Germline CDR1 reads DFQATT; CDR2 reads SNEGSKA (reference sequence). The CDR3 loop is CSARDVAGVFPDTQYF. DNA of the CDR3: TGCAGTGCTAGAGATGTGGCGGGAGTATTTCCAGATACGCAGTATTTT.

This chain connects TRBV4-3 to TRBJ2-7; tentatively, D is TRBD1 (6 bases). The ends were cut back, 0 bases at V and 3 bases at J, with 15 bases in the middle. CDR3 length equals 16 residues. Germline-derived CDR1 and CDR2 are LGHNA and YSLEER. DNA for the CDR3: TGCGCCAGCAGCCAAGATCCAGAAGGGGGAAGCTACGAGCAGTACTTC. Translation: CASSQDPEGGSYEQYF.

The chain links TRBV11-2 to TRBJ1-3, with unresolved D. V lost 5 bases to trimming and J lost 4 bases, with 9 bases between them. Germline-derived CDR1 and CDR2 are SGHAT and FQNNGV. The CDR3 runs to 13 residues. CDR3 residues: CASSLNRGNTIYF. The CDR3 nucleotides read TGTGCCAGCAGCCTGAATCGAGGAAACACCATATATTTT.

This clonotype was counted only a few times. This chain joins TRBV3-1 and TRBJ2-1, with no clear D. CDR1 and CDR2 from the germline V gene are LGHDT and YNNKEL (reference sequence). The CDR3 covers 11 residues. V was shortened by 4 bases and J by 9 bases, with 7 bases between the two germline ends. This CDR3 is CASSRIGEQFF. The CDR3 bases are TGTGCCAGCAGCCGGATAGGTGAGCAGTTCTTC.

This clonotype was counted at least ten times. This chain links TRBV27 with TRBJ1-2; 10 bases are a match to TRBD1. V was clipped by 6 bases and J by 5 bases; unmatched bases: 9. Germline lookup yields CDR1 MNHEY and CDR2 SMNVEV (reference sequence). This CDR3 spans 15 amino acids. CDR3 loop: CASSLIGTGEYGYTF. DNA of the CDR3: TGTGCCAGCAGCCTTATTGGGACAGGGGAGTATGGCTACACCTTC.

This clonotype was recorded a few times. This chain uses TRBV11-2 with TRBJ2-3, with a weak D call TRBD2 (6 bases). CDR1 SGHAT and CDR2 FQNNGV come from the germline V gene. The CDR3 spans 19 residues. V was pared by 0 bases and J by 0 bases, with 19 bases between. The CDR3 DNA reads as TGTGCCAGCAGCTTAGATAGGCGGGGAAGGGTGACAAGCACAGATACGCAGTATTTT. It is translated as CASSLDRRGRVTSTDTQYF.

There are a few counts of this clonotype. V gene TRBV10-3 combines with J gene TRBJ2-7, with D perhaps given as TRBD1 or TRBD2 (5 bases each). Trimming removed 0 bases from V and 4 bases from J, with 16 bases in between. This CDR3 is built from 16 residues. CDR1 and CDR2 (germline): ENHRY, SYGVKD. The DNA for the CDR3 is TGTGCCATCAGTGAGTCGATTCGGGCTGGGGGATACGAGCAGTACTTC. Translated, it gives CAISESIRAGGYEQYF.

The chain is built from TRBV4-3 and TRBJ2-3; D gene ambiguous. Looked up from germline, CDR1 is LGHNA and CDR2 is YSLEER. V shed 4 bases and J shed 9 bases, with 14 bases lying between them. The length of the CDR3 is 13 residues. CDR3: CASSPPGDPTQYF. The CDR3, as DNA: TGCGCCAGCAGCCCACCCGGTGACCCCACGCAGTATTTT.

This chain connects TRBV5-6 to TRBJ2-2, with 12 nucleotides matching TRBD2. The CDR3 sequence is 16 residues long. With V trimmed by 4 bases and J by 7 bases, 8 bases remained unmatched. Germline V gene data show CDR1 as SGHDT and CDR2 as YYEEEE. CDR3 sequence reads: CASSPSGGAFDGELFF. The CDR3 nucleotides read TGTGCCAGCAGCCCTAGCGGGGGGGCCTTTGACGGGGAGCTGTTTTTT.

This clonotype was counted between two and nine times. This chain connects TRBV27 to TRBJ2-2, with TRBD2 identical over 9 bases. The CDR3 covers 17 residues. Germline lookup yields CDR1 MNHEY and CDR2 SMNVEV (reference sequence). V gave up 2 bases and J gave up 6 bases; unmatched junction bases: 10. The CDR3: CASSLIGGRALAGELFF. In DNA form, the CDR3 reads TGTGCCAGCAGTTTAATCGGCGGGAGGGCCTTGGCCGGGGAGCTGTTTTTT.

This clonotype was seen a few times. V is TRBV7-8 and J is TRBJ2-5; 14 bases fit TRBD2. Germline CDR1 SGHVS, CDR2 FQNEAQ. V lost 1 base to trimming and J lost 2 bases; unmatched junction nucleotides: 6. This CDR3 spans 18 amino acids. CDR3 region: CASSLGLAGGLGQETQYF. The CDR3 coding sequence is TGTGCCAGCAGCTTAGGACTAGCGGGGGGGTTAGGACAAGAGACCCAGTACTTC.

The gene calls are TRBV10-3 and TRBJ2-3; 13 bases are shared with TRBD2. J gave up 5 bases and V 6 bases, and 11 bases lay outside the gene matches. The CDR3 totals 17 residues. The germline CDR1 and CDR2 sequences are ENHRY and SYGVKD. CDR3 sequence: CAISTTSGRVTRDTQYF. The CDR3 nucleotides are TGTGCCATCAGCACCACTAGCGGGAGGGTTACAAGAGATACGCAGTATTTT.

V gene TRBV6-2 or TRBV6-3 combines with J gene TRBJ2-7; possible D gene TRBD1, 6 bases. Germline V gene sequence: CDR1 MNHEY, CDR2 SVGEGT. Trimming took off 6 bases at V and 3 bases at J, with 18 bases between the two ends. This CDR3 has 15 amino acids. The CDR3 loop is CASRSGTPTFYEQYF. CDR3 nucleotides: TGTGCCAGCAGATCCGGGACACCCACCTTCTACGAGCAGTACTTC.

The chain couples TRBV10-3 to TRBJ1-2, with TRBD1 matching over 12 bases. The CDR3 is made up of 17 amino acids. The germline V gene has CDR1 ENHRY and CDR2 SYGVKD. The junction had 10 bases not matched to a gene; V was cut back by 4 bases and J by 4 bases. CDR3: CAISGAGTGGLSYGYTF. The CDR3 DNA is TGTGCCATCAGTGGTGCCGGGACAGGGGGCCTTAGCTATGGCTACACCTTC.

In this sample, this clonotype turned up once. Here the CDR3 reads CASRLTSGRAFNEQFF. For the CDR3, the DNA is TGTGCCAGCAGACTCACTAGCGGGAGGGCCTTCAATGAGCAGTTCTTC. The J gene is TRBJ2-1, the V gene TRBV6-2 or TRBV6-3; 13 bases agree with TRBD2. V lost 6 bases and J lost 6; bases outside the gene matches: 8. CDR3 length equals 16 residues. CDR1 is MNHEY and CDR2 is SVGEGT in the germline V gene.

This chain links TRBV6-2 or TRBV6-3 with TRBJ2-7, with 10 bases lining up with TRBD2. Germline trimming cut 6 bases from V and 2 bases from J; bases unmatched to any gene: 7. Germline values: CDR1 MNHEY, CDR2 SVGEGT. The CDR3 is 15 amino acids. CDR3 sequence reads: CASSLAGGLPYEQYF. The CDR3 region has the DNA TGTGCCAGCAGCTTAGCGGGAGGCCTACCCTACGAGCAGTACTTC.